The 15 T cell receptor beta chains given below trace back to one sample, sequenced in a study of blood T cell repertoires in COVID-19 (dated by TCRdb to 2020 to 2021). Library preparation used the immunoSEQ multiplex PCR assay. TCRdb retrieved this table from immuneACCESS and kept in-frame rearrangements only. Not all clones are present; in checked studies, unresolved V genes account for under half, and no reason is known for the remainder. Within this sample are roughly 150,000 clones, with 82% of them counted one time only. 3.5% to 5% of the sample belongs to the ten largest clones. Sample: peripheral blood. The receptor set was obtained from a woman aged 80 or over with acute or convalescent COVID-19.

The chain joins TRBV5-1 to TRBJ1-6; TRBD1 matches 10 bases. V was clipped by 4 bases and J by 6 bases; unmatched bases: 4. The germline V gene has CDR1 SGHRS and CDR2 YFSETQ. CDR3 length equals 15 residues. The CDR3 nucleotides read TGCGCCAGCAGCCTGACAGGGGGCGGTAATTCACCCCTCCACTTT. Residues: CASSLTGGGNSPLHF.

The chain couples TRBV28 to TRBJ2-5; 16 positions agree with TRBD2. CDR3 length equals 16 residues. V was clipped by 6 bases and J by 4 bases; unmatched bases: 5. The V gene's germline CDR1 is MDHEN and CDR2 SYDVKM. As DNA, the CDR3 is TGTGCCAGCAGCCCGGGACTAGCGGGAGGGGGAGAGACCCAGTACTTC. Amino acid sequence: CASSPGLAGGGETQYF.

The rearrangement joins TRBV23-1 to TRBJ1-5, with D possibly matching TRBD1 (5 bases). TRBV23-1 is annotated as an ORF whose role is uncertain. With 0 bases removed from V and 4 bases from J, the gap between germline ends came to 19 bases. The CDR3 is 18 amino acids. The CDR3 DNA reads TGCGCCAGCAGTCAATCCAGGCCGGCAGGGAAGGCGAATCAGCCCCAGCATTTT. Amino acids: CASSQSRPAGKANQPQHF.

The chain recombines TRBV18 with TRBJ2-3; maybe TRBD1 (6 bases). The CDR3 length is 14 residues. From germline, CDR1 is KGHSH and CDR2 LQKENI. Trimming removed 3 bases at V and 0 bases at J, with 7 bases between. The CDR3 coding sequence is TGTGCCAGCTCACCGGGACAAAGCACAGATACGCAGTATTTT. Translated: CASSPGQSTDTQYF.

The chain has TRBV27 and TRBJ2-5; possible D gene TRBD1, 5 bases. This CDR3 contains 14 residues. The V gene lost 3 bases and the J gene lost 10 bases, with 18 bases spanning the gap. The V gene's germline CDR1 is MNHEY and CDR2 SMNVEV (reference sequence). CDR3 DNA: TGTGCCAGCAGTTTCAGGGTAGGATTCGATCTCCAGTACTTC. Protein sequence: CASSFRVGFDLQYF.

The J gene is TRBJ2-5, the V gene TRBV6-5; 8 bases fit TRBD1. The CDR3 is 13 amino acids. Germline V gives CDR1 MNHEY, CDR2 SVGAGI. The V and J ends lost 4 bases and 9 bases, in that order; junction bases with no gene match: 7. The CDR3 DNA reads TGTGCCAGCAGTTTAGCAGGGGGCGCGTCCCAGTACTTC. This sequence encodes CASSLAGGASQYF.

Only one count was recorded for this clone. The chain is built from TRBV30 and TRBJ2-2, with D possibly being TRBD2 (5 bases). Germline V lookup: CDR1 GTSNPN, CDR2 SVGIG (reference sequence). Deletions cut 0 bases from V and 4 bases from J, with 15 bases between. The CDR3 sequence is 16 residues long. CDR3: CAWSVWRVDGTGELFF. The CDR3 coding sequence is TGTGCCTGGAGTGTCTGGCGGGTCGATGGCACCGGGGAGCTGTTTTTT.

The chain links TRBV2 to TRBJ1-5; 10 bases match TRBD1. Trimming cost V 5 bases and J 7 bases; bases outside gene matches: 5. Germline CDR1 SNHLY, CDR2 FYNNEI. The CDR3 has 14 amino acids. CDR3 region: CASSPGQGEQPQHF. The CDR3 nucleotides are TGTGCCAGCAGTCCCGGACAGGGGGAACAGCCCCAGCATTTT.

The chain uses TRBV18 and TRBJ2-2; D perhaps matches TRBD1 (5 bases). The V gene's germline CDR1 is KGHSH and CDR2 LQKENI. The ends were cut back, 8 bases at V and 0 bases at J, with 13 bases in the middle. This CDR3 comprises 15 residues. This CDR3 reads CASGWGFANTGELFF. Written as DNA, the CDR3 is TGTGCCAGCGGGTGGGGCTTCGCGAACACCGGGGAGCTGTTTTTT.

This sequence joins TRBV7-2 and TRBJ2-5; 9 bases fit TRBD1. In germline, CDR1 is SGHTA, CDR2 FQGNSA. V was clipped by 2 bases and J by 7 bases; unmatched bases: 8. The CDR3 spans 15 residues. The CDR3, as DNA: TGTGCCAGCAGCTTAAGCCGGACAGGGGCAGGGACCCAGTACTTC. Residues: CASSLSRTGAGTQYF.

The genes are TRBV10-3 and TRBJ1-5; 9 bases agree with TRBD1. Per germline, CDR1 ENHRY and CDR2 SYGVKD. J lost 7 bases, V lost 4 bases, and 5 bases had no gene match. CDR3 length: 14 residues. CDR3 in DNA: TGTGCCATCAGTGCGGACAGGGGTCACCAGCCCCAGCATTTT. Protein product: CAISADRGHQPQHF.

The chain combines TRBV3-1 (or the pseudogene TRBV3-2) with TRBJ2-5; maybe TRBD1 (5 bases). This CDR3 has 14 residues. Trimming cost V 1 base and J 1 base, with 7 bases left between them. The germline V gene has CDR1 LGHDT and CDR2 YNNKEL (reference sequence). The CDR3 bases are TGTGCCAGCAGCCAAGCAGGGCTCCAAGAGACCCAGTACTTC. This codes for CASSQAGLQETQYF.

In DNA, the CDR3 is TGTGCCAGCAGCTTGGCCGCCGGCGAGCAGTACTTC. Its protein product is CASSLAAGEQYF. This chain joins TRBV5-6 and TRBJ2-7; D uncertain. The CDR3 totals 12 residues. V lost 0 bases and J lost 6, with 7 bases in between. CDR1 SGHDT and CDR2 YYEEEE come from the germline V gene.

A single count supports this clone. The rearrangement uses TRBV7-2 and TRBJ1-2; 7 bases agree with TRBD1. J lost 0 bases, V lost 6 bases, and 7 bases had no gene match. The CDR3 contains 15 residues. Germline assignment: CDR1 SGHTA and CDR2 FQGNSA. CDR3 sequence reads: CASSIGQAANYGYTF. Written as DNA, the CDR3 is TGTGCCAGCAGTATAGGACAGGCAGCTAACTATGGCTACACCTTC. Variable domain in full (rest from reference TRBV7-2 and TRBJ1-2): GAGVSQSPSNKVTEKGKDVELRCDPISGHTALYWYRQSLGQGLEFLIYFQGNSAPDKSGLPSDRFSAERTGGSVSTLTIQRTQQEDSAVYLCASSIGQAANYGYTFGSGTRLTVV.

This clone was found once. This chain joins TRBV28 and TRBJ2-1, with TRBD2 identical over 10 bases. Germline CDR1 reads MDHEN; CDR2 reads SYDVKM. The CDR3 contains 13 residues. V trimming: 6 bases; J trimming: 11 bases; junction bases outside the gene matches: 7. The CDR3 region is CASRASGSGKQFF. The CDR3 DNA reads as TGTGCCAGCAGGGCTAGCGGGAGCGGGAAGCAGTTCTTC. Using reference TRBV28 and TRBJ2-1 for the parts outside the CDR3, the full variable domain is DVKVTQSSRYLVKRTGEKVFLECVQDMDHENMFWYRQDPGLGLRLIYFSYDVKMKEKGDIPEGYSVSREKKERFSLILESASTNQTSMYLCASRASGSGKQFFGPGTRLTVL.